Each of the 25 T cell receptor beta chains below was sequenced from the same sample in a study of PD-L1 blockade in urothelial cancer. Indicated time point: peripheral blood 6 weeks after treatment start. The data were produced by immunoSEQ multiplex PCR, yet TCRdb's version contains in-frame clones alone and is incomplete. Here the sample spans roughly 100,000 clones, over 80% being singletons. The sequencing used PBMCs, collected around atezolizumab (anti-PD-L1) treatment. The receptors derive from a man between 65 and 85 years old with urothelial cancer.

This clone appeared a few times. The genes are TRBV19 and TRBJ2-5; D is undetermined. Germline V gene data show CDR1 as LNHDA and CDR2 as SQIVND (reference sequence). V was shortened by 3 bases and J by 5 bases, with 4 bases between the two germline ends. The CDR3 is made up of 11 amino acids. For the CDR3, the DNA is TGTGCCAGTAGTATCATGGAGACCCAGTACTTC. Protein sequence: CASSIMETQYF. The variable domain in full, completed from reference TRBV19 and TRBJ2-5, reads DGGITQSPKYLFRKEGQNVTLSCEQNLNHDAMYWYRQDPGQGLRLIYYSQIVNDFQKGDIAEGYSVSREKKESFPLTVTSAQKNPTAFYLCASSIMETQYFGPGTRLLVL.

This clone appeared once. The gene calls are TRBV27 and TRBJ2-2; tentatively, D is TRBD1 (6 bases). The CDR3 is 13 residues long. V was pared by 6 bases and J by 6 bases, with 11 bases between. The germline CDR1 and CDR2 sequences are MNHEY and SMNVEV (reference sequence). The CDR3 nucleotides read TGTGCCAGCAGCTCTCAGGGGCCCGGGGAGCTGTTTTTT. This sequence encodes CASSSQGPGELFF.

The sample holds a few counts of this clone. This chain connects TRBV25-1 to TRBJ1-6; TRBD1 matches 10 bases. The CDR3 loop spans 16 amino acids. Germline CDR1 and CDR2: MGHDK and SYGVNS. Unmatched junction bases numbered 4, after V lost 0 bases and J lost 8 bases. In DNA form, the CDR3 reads TGTGCCAGCAGTGAATATGGGGACAGGGGATATTCACCCCTCCACTTT. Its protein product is CASSEYGDRGYSPLHF.

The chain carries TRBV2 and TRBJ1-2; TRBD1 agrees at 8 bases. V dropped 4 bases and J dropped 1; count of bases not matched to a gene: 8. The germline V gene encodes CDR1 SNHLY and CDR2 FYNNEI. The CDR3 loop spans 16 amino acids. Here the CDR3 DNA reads TGTGCCAGCAGTGTGCCGGGACAGGCTTATAACTATGGCTACACCTTC. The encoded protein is CASSVPGQAYNYGYTF.

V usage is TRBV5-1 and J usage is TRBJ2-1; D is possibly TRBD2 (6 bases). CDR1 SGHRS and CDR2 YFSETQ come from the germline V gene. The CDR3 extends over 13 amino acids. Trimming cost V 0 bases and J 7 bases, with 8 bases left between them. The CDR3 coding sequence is TGCGCCAGCAGCTTGGGCGGGGAAAATGAGCAGTTCTTC. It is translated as CASSLGGENEQFF.

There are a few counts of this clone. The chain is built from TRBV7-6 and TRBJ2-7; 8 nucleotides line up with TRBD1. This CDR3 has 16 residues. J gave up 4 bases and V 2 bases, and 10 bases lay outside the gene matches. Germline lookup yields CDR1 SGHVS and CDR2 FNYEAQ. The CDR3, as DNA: TGTGCCAGCAGCTTACTCCCGCCGACAGGGGAATACGAGCAGTACTTC. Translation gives CASSLLPPTGEYEQYF.

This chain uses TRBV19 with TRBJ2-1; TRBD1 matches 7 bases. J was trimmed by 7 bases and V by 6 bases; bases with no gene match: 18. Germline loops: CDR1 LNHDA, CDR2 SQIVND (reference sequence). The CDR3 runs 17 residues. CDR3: CASSPTPETGRSNEQFF. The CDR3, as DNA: TGTGCCAGTAGCCCTACCCCAGAGACAGGGAGATCGAATGAGCAGTTCTTC.

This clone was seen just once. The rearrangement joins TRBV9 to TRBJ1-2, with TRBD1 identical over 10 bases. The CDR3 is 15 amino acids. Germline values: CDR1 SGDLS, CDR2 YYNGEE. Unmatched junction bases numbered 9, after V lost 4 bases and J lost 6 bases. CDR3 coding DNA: TGTGCCAGCAGCCTAGATAGTGGGACAGGGGATGGCTACACCTTC. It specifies CASSLDSGTGDGYTF.

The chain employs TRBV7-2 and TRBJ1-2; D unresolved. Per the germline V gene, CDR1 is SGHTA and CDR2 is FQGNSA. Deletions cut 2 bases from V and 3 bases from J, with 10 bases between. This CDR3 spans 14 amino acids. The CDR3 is CASSLTRQDYGYTF. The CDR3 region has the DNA TGTGCCAGCAGCTTAACCCGACAAGACTATGGCTACACCTTC.

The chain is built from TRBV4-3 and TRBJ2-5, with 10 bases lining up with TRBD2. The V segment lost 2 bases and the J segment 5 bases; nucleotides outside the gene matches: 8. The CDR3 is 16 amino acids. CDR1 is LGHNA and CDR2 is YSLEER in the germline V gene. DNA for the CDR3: TGCGCCAGCAGCCAAAATAGCGGGAGGAGTGAGGAGACCCAGTACTTC. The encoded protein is CASSQNSGRSEETQYF.

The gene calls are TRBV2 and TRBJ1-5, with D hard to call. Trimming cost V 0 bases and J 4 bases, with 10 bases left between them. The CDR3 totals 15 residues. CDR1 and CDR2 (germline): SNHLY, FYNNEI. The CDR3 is CASSEARVPNQPQHF. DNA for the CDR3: TGTGCCAGCAGTGAAGCGAGGGTGCCTAATCAGCCCCAGCATTTT. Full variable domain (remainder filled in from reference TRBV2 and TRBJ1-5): EPEVTQTPSHQVTQMGQEVILRCVPISNHLYFYWYRQILGQKVEFLVSFYNNEISEKSEIFDDQFSVERPDGSNFTLKIRSTKLEDSAMYFCASSEARVPNQPQHFGDGTRLSIL.

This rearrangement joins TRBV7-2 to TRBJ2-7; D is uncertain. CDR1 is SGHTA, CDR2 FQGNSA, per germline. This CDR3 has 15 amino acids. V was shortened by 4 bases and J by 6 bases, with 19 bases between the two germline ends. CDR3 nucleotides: TGTGCCAGCAGCTCCCAGGCGCGAAACCAAGCCGAGCAGTACTTC. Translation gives CASSSQARNQAEQYF.

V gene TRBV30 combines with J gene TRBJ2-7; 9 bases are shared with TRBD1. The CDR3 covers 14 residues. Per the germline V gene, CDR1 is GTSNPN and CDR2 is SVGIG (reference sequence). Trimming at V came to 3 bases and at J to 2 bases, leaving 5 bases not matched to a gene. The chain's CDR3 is CAWRPTGGTYEQYF. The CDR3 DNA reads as TGTGCCTGGAGGCCGACAGGGGGGACCTACGAGCAGTACTTC.

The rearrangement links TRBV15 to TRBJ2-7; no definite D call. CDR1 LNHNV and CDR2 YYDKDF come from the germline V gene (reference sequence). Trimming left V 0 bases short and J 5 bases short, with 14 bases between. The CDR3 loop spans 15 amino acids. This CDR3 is CATSRDRPGFHEQYF. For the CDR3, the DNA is TGTGCCACCAGCAGAGATAGGCCGGGTTTCCACGAGCAGTACTTC.

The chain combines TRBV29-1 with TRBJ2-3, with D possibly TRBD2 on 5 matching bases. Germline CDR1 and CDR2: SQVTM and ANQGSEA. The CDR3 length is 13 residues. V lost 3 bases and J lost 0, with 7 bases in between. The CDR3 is CSVERASTDTQYF. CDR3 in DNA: TGCAGCGTTGAGAGGGCTAGCACAGATACGCAGTATTTT.

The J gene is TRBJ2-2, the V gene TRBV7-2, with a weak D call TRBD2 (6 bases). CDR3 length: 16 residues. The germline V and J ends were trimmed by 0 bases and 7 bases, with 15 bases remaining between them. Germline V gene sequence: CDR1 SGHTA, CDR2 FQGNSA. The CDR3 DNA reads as TGTGCCAGCAGCTTAGCGTTGGGCGGGAAGGGCGGGGAGCTGTTTTTT. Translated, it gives CASSLALGGKGGELFF.

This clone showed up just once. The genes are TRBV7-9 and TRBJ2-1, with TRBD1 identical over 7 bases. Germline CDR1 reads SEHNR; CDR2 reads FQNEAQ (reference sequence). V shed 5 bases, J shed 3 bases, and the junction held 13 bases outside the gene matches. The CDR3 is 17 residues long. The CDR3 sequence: CASSQLGVTGYYNEQFF. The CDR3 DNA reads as TGTGCCAGCAGCCAGCTGGGAGTGACAGGGTACTACAATGAGCAGTTCTTC.

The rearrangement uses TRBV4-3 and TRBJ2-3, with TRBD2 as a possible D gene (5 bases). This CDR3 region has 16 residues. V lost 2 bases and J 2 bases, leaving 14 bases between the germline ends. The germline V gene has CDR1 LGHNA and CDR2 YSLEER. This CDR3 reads CASSQFGIDNTDTQYF. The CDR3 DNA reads TGCGCCAGCAGCCAATTCGGGATAGATAACACAGATACGCAGTATTTT.

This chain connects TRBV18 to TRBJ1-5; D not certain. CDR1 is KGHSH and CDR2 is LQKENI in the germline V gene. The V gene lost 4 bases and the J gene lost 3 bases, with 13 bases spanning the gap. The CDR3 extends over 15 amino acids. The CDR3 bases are TGTGCCAGCTCACGGAACGGAGGAGACAATCAGCCCCAGCATTTT. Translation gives CASSRNGGDNQPQHF.

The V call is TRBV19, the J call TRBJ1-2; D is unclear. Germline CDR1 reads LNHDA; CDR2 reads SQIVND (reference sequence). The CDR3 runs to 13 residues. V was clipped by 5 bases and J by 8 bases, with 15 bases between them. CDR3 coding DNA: TGTGCCAGTAGTGAGCGGACGCGCGAGGGCTACACCTTC. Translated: CASSERTREGYTF.

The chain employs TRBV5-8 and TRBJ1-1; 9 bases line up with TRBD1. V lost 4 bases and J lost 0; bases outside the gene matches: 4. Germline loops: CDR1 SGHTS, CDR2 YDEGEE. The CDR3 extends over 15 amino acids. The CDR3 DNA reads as TGTGCCAGCAGCCCGAGGACAGGGGTGAACACTGAAGCTTTCTTT. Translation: CASSPRTGVNTEAFF.

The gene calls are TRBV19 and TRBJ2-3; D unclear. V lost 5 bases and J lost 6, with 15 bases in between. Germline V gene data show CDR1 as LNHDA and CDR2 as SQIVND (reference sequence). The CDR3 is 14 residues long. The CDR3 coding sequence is TGTGCCAGTAGTGGCAGAGACTCCTTGGATACGCAGTATTTT. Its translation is CASSGRDSLDTQYF.

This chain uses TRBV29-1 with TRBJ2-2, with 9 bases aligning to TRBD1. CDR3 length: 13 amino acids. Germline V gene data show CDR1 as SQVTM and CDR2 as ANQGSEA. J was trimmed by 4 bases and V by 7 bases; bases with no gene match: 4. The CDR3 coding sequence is TGCAGCGGAGACAGGGGGGTCACCGGGGAGCTGTTTTTT. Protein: CSGDRGVTGELFF.

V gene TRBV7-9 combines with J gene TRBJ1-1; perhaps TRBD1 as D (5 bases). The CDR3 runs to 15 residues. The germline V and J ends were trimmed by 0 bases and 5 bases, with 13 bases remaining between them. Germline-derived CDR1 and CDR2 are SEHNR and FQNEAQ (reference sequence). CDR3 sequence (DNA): TGTGCCAGCAGCTTAGCAGCAGGGAGGTTGACTGAAGCTTTCTTT. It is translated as CASSLAAGRLTEAFF.

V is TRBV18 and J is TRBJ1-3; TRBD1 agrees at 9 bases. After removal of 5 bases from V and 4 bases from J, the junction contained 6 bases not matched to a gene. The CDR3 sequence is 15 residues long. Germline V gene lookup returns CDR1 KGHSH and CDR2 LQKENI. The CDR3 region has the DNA TGTGCCAGCTCAATGGACAGGGGACGAGGAAACACCATATATTTT. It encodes CASSMDRGRGNTIYF.